The next 19 T cell receptor beta chains were all read from a single sample in a study of blood T cells in healthy people across ages. A sample-barcoded 5' primer and a J-beta primer mix were used in a second PCR of about 7 to 12 cycles. TCRdb re-analysed the 5' RACE reads in MiXCR, keeping a single row per CDR3 protein. This sample has roughly 730,000 distinct CDR3 sequences, with around three fifths found just once. The material sequenced was blood. The source of these receptors is a man aged 40-49 years in good health.

V and J are TRBV20-1 and TRBJ2-2, with D possibly TRBD2 on 5 matching bases. The germline V gene has CDR1 DFQATT and CDR2 SNEGSKA (reference sequence). The CDR3 sequence is 12 residues long. The V end was cut by 0 bases, the J end by 7 bases, with 6 bases between. The CDR3 loop is CSARDSVGELFF. CDR3 sequence (DNA): TGCAGTGCTAGAGATAGCGTCGGGGAGCTGTTTTTT.

This clonotype was counted between two and nine times. The rearrangement links TRBV3-1 to TRBJ2-3; D uncertain. The germline gives CDR1 LGHDT, CDR2 YNNKEL (reference sequence). V shed 0 bases and J shed 0 bases, with 10 bases lying between them. This CDR3 spans 16 amino acids. The CDR3 sequence is CASSQDFEASTDTQYF. In DNA, the CDR3 is TGTGCCAGCAGCCAAGATTTCGAGGCTAGCACAGATACGCAGTATTTT.

This sequence joins TRBV28 and TRBJ1-2; possible D gene TRBD1, 6 bases. CDR3 size: 12 residues. Trimming took off 4 bases at V and 8 bases at J, with 11 bases between the two ends. Germline V CDR1 and CDR2: MDHEN, SYDVKM. The CDR3 coding sequence is TGTGCCAGCAGTTCAGGGGTGGCAGGCTACACCTTC. It yields the protein CASSSGVAGYTF.

Here the CDR3 DNA reads TGTGCCAGCAGTGCTTCTGGCCGAGGGGCTGGGGGTGAAGCTTTCTTT. It codes for CASSASGRGAGGEAFF. The V gene is TRBV2, the J gene TRBJ1-1, with D possibly being TRBD1 (5 bases). Germline V CDR1 and CDR2: SNHLY, FYNNEI. The CDR3 has 16 amino acids. V was shortened by 4 bases and J by 7 bases, with 22 bases between the two germline ends.

The chain recombines TRBV15 with TRBJ2-5; 10 nucleotides line up with TRBD2. CDR1 is LNHNV, CDR2 YYDKDF, per germline (reference sequence). The CDR3 loop spans 16 amino acids. Trimming took 0 bases from V and 11 from J; bases not matched to a gene: 12. The CDR3 nucleotides are TGTGCCACCAGCAGAGACCTAGCGGGAGATTTCAATGAGCAGTACTTC. Amino acids: CATSRDLAGDFNEQYF.

This clonotype was picked up a small number of times. The chain uses TRBV6-5 and TRBJ2-7; TRBD2 is a possible D gene (5 bases). V was clipped by 0 bases and J by 3 bases, with 12 bases between them. This CDR3 is built from 15 residues. Germline V gene data show CDR1 as MNHEY and CDR2 as SVGAGI. CDR3 in amino acids: CASSYSEEAYYEQYF. CDR3 nucleotide sequence: TGTGCCAGCAGTTACTCGGAGGAGGCCTACTACGAGCAGTACTTC.

This chain uses TRBV24-1 with TRBJ2-5, with 7 bases that match TRBD1. TRBJ2-7 matches the DNA end more closely, so the J call is doubtful. CDR3 length: 15 amino acids. CDR1 and CDR2 from the germline V gene are KGHDR and SFDVKD. The CDR3 coding sequence is TGTGCCACCAGTGACCCGACAGGGTCTCCCTACGAGCAGTACTTC. This translates into CATSDPTGSPYEQYF.

CDR3 residues: CASSGLQGMGEQYF. In DNA form, the CDR3 reads TGTGCCAGCTCAGGCCTACAGGGGATGGGCGAGCAGTACTTC. This chain links TRBV18 with TRBJ2-7; 7 bases agree with TRBD1. Germline CDR1 KGHSH, CDR2 LQKENI. Trimming removed 5 bases from V and 6 bases from J; junction bases left unmatched: 10. The CDR3 spans 14 residues.

The V call is TRBV5-1, the J call TRBJ2-1; 11 nucleotides agree with TRBD2. V lost 4 bases and J lost 6; bases outside the gene matches: 9. Germline V CDR1 and CDR2: SGHRS, YFSETQ. The CDR3 spans 16 residues. The CDR3 here is CASSPRASGRRNEQFF. The CDR3 nucleotides are TGCGCCAGCAGCCCAAGAGCTAGCGGGAGGCGCAATGAGCAGTTCTTC.

The rearrangement uses TRBV18 and TRBJ2-1; TRBD2 might be the D (6 bases). V was clipped by 1 base and J by 4 bases, with 20 bases between them. The CDR3 is 18 residues long. Germline CDR1 reads KGHSH; CDR2 reads LQKENI. The CDR3 loop reads CASSPRASSATSYNEQFF. Here the CDR3 DNA reads TGTGCCAGCTCACCACGAGCGTCTAGCGCTACCAGTTACAATGAGCAGTTCTTC.

The J gene is TRBJ2-7, the V gene TRBV10-3, with TRBD2 matching 13 bases. This CDR3 contains 16 residues. The germline V gene has CDR1 ENHRY and CDR2 SYGVKD. After removal of 4 bases from V and 2 bases from J, the junction contained 5 bases not matched to a gene. The CDR3 protein is CAISGTGTSGAYEQYF. DNA of the CDR3: TGTGCCATCAGTGGGACCGGGACTAGCGGGGCCTACGAGCAGTACTTC.

In this sample, this clonotype turned up a few times. The rearrangement links TRBV6-5 to TRBJ2-7, with 14 bases matching TRBD2. V gave up 4 bases and J gave up 0 bases; unmatched junction bases: 8. Germline CDR1 MNHEY, CDR2 SVGAGI. This CDR3 region has 18 residues. The chain's CDR3 is CASSSPGLAGVGSYEQYF. In nucleotides, the CDR3 is TGTGCCAGCAGTTCGCCGGGACTAGCGGGAGTGGGCTCCTACGAGCAGTACTTC.

V gene TRBV20-1 combines with J gene TRBJ1-5; D perhaps matches TRBD1 (5 bases). This CDR3 spans 15 amino acids. The germline CDR1 and CDR2 sequences are DFQATT and SNEGSKA (reference sequence). The V end was cut by 4 bases, the J end by 5 bases, with 18 bases between. CDR3 sequence: CSANHRALGDQPQHF. The CDR3 DNA sequence: TGCAGTGCTAACCACCGGGCCCTAGGGGATCAGCCCCAGCATTTT.

J is TRBJ2-4 and V is TRBV7-2, with unresolved D. V gave up 2 bases and J gave up 1 base, with 15 bases separating them. Germline V gene data show CDR1 as SGHTA and CDR2 as FQGNSA. CDR3 length equals 17 residues. The CDR3 is CASSLLPVSAAKNIQYF. DNA of the CDR3: TGTGCCAGCAGCTTACTGCCCGTCAGTGCGGCCAAAAACATTCAGTACTTC.

The rearrangement links TRBV11-1 to TRBJ2-1; 12 bases map to TRBD2. With 4 bases clipped from V and 0 bases from J, the junction kept 16 bases outside the gene matches. Per the germline V gene, CDR1 is SGHAT and CDR2 is FQDESV (reference sequence). This CDR3 region has 21 residues. The DNA of the CDR3 is TGTGCCAGCAGCTCAGAGATCGGACTAGCGGGGCCCTTAAGCTCCTACAATGAGCAGTTCTTC. Residues: CASSSEIGLAGPLSSYNEQFF.

This clonotype was observed once. This rearrangement joins TRBV28 to TRBJ2-1; 10 bases are shared with TRBD2. Germline assignment: CDR1 MDHEN and CDR2 SYDVKM. The length of the CDR3 is 14 residues. Unmatched junction bases numbered 3, after V lost 3 bases and J lost 7 bases. The CDR3, as DNA: TGTGCCAGCAGTTTCCCTAGCGGGAGTAATGAGCAGTTCTTC. This encodes CASSFPSGSNEQFF.

This chain uses TRBV29-1 with TRBJ2-1; 8 bases fit TRBD1. Unmatched junction bases numbered 4, after V lost 6 bases and J lost 9 bases. This CDR3 spans 11 amino acids. Germline V lookup: CDR1 SQVTM, CDR2 ANQGSEA. Written as DNA, the CDR3 is TGCAGCGTCCCAGGGGGCGGTGAGCAGTTCTTC. It codes for CSVPGGGEQFF.

The chain recombines TRBV29-1 with TRBJ2-6; D unclear. Per germline, CDR1 SQVTM and CDR2 ANQGSEA. V lost 3 bases to trimming and J lost 0 bases, with 15 bases between them. CDR3 length: 17 amino acids. The CDR3 region is CSVEFSHRDSGANVLTF. In DNA form, the CDR3 reads TGCAGCGTTGAGTTTTCACATCGAGACTCTGGGGCCAACGTCCTGACTTTC.

This chain links TRBV4-1 with TRBJ1-1; D is unclear. The CDR3 runs 11 residues. Trimming shortened V by 9 bases and J by 11 bases, and 16 bases separated the two germline ends. Germline V lookup: CDR1 MGHRA, CDR2 YSYEKL. The CDR3 bases are TGCGCCAGTCTCGAGGCAGGCTCGGCTTTCTTT. This sequence encodes CASLEAGSAFF.